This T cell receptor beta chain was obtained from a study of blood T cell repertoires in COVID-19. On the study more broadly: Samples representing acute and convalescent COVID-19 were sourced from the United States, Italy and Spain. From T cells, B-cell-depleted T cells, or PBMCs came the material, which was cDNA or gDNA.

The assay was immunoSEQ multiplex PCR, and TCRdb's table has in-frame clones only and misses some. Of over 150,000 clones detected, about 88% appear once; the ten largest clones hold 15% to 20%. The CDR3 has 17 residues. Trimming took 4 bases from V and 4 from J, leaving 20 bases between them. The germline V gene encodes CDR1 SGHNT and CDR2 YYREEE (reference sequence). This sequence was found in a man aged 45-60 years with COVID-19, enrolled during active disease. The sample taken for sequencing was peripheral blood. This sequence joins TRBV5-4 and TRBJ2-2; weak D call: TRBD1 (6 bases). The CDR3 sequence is CASSGLAQGRGTGELFF. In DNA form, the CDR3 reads TGTGCCAGCAGCGGCCTCGCACAGGGTAGGGGCACCGGGGAGCTGTTTTTT.